This TCR beta chain was recovered during a study of blood T cells in healthy people across ages. This CDR3 contains 15 residues. CDR1 and CDR2 (germline): ENHRY, SYGVKD. V shed 8 bases and J shed 0 bases, with 14 bases lying between them. A sample-barcoded 5' primer and a J-beta primer mix were used in a second PCR of about 6 to 12 cycles. TCRdb re-called the 5' RACE reads with MiXCR, one entry per CDR3 protein. The sample lists hundreds of thousands of distinct CDR3 sequences, approximately 50% seen once, with over 30% in the top ten. Sequenced input: blood. The receptor's source is a man between 60 and 70 years old in good health. The chain recombines TRBV10-3 with TRBJ2-1, with D tentatively TRBD2 (6 bases). CDR3 sequence (DNA): TGTGCCATCTTCTCTAGCGCCAGCTCCTACAATGAGCAGTTCTTC. Amino acid sequence: CAIFSSASSYNEQFF.